These 32 T cell receptor beta chains were sequenced from one sample in a study of T cell clonality in common variable immunodeficiency. The repertoire was sequenced with immunoSEQ multiplex PCR; TCRdb's copy has only in-frame clones and lacks some. Singletons are absent from the sample, which has about 35,000 clones. The sample consisted of peripheral blood mononuclear cells. Receptors were obtained from a person between 18 and 69 years old in good health.

In this sample, this clone turned up many times. The read ends 3 residues shy of where the CDR3 ends; the end is completed using the germline J gene. The gene calls are TRBV3-1 (or the pseudogene TRBV3-2) and TRBJ1-6; perhaps TRBD1 as D (6 bases). The CDR3 has 16 amino acids. Germline CDR1 is LGHDT and CDR2 is YNNKEL (reference sequence). Trimming pared 6 bases from V and 9 bases from J, leaving 21 bases between. The CDR3 protein is CASSTGGTVTSSPLHF. The part of the CDR3 DNA that was read is TGTGCCAGCAGTACGGGGGGCACAGTAACTAGTTCACCC.

The table lists this clone with many counts. The read finishes 3 residues shy of the CDR3 end, and the germline J gene is used to complete it. This chain joins TRBV5-4 and TRBJ2-3, with 7 bases aligning to TRBD1. This CDR3 is 12 amino acids long. The germline gives CDR1 SGHNT, CDR2 YYREEE (reference sequence). The CDR3 loop reads CASSFDRETQYF. The covered CDR3 bases are TGTGCCAGCAGCTTTGACAGGGAAACG. Together with reference TRBV5-4 and TRBJ2-3, the CDR3 gives the full variable domain: ETGVTQSPTHLIKTRGQQVTLRCSSQSGHNTVSWYQQALGQGPQFIFQYYREEENGRGNFPPRFSGLQFPNYSSELNVNALELDDSALYLCASSFDRETQYFGPGTRLTVL.

This clone was counted ten times or more. The read gets to within 3 residues of the CDR3 end, and the germline J gene fills in the rest. The rearrangement uses TRBV20-1 and TRBJ1-1; 9 nucleotides agree with TRBD1. V shed 0 bases, J shed 6 bases, and the junction held 11 bases outside the gene matches. Germline lookup yields CDR1 DFQATT and CDR2 SNEGSKA (reference sequence). The CDR3 contains 16 residues. The CDR3 region is CSAREEGDRVVPEAFF. The DNA read from the CDR3 is TGCAGTGCTAGAGAAGAAGGGGACAGGGTGGTCCCTGAA.

At least ten counts were recorded for this clone. The read ends 3 residues shy of where the CDR3 ends; the end is completed using the germline J gene. The chain has TRBV28 and TRBJ1-1; weak D call: TRBD1 (5 bases). Per germline, CDR1 MDHEN and CDR2 SYDVKM. Deletions cut 1 base from V and 5 bases from J, with 14 bases between. CDR3 size: 15 residues. The part of the CDR3 DNA that was read is TGTGCCAGCAGTTTATCCCGGACAAGTAAAACTGAA. It encodes CASSLSRTSKTE. The CDR3, in full, reads CASSLSRTSKTEAFF.

This clone turned up a few times. Sequencing ends 3 residues short of the CDR3 end; the germline J gene provides the rest. The chain joins TRBV7-8 to TRBJ2-3; 7 positions match TRBD2. This CDR3 has 15 amino acids. Germline lookup yields CDR1 SGHVS and CDR2 FQNEAQ. The trim removed 5 bases at V and 2 bases at J, leaving 7 bases unmatched. The chain's CDR3 is CASSQSGAFTDTQYF. CDR3 DNA (partial): TGTGCCAGCAGCCAAAGCGGGGCCTTCACAGATACG. The whole variable domain, remainder taken from reference TRBV7-8 and TRBJ2-3, is GAGVSQSPRYKVAKRGQDVALRCDPISGHVSLFWYQQALGQGPEFLTYFQNEAQLDKSGLPSDRFFAERPEGSVSTLKIQRTQQEDSAVYLCASSQSGAFTDTQYFGPGTRLTVL.

This clone was picked up many times. The read finishes 3 residues shy of the CDR3 end, and the germline J gene is used to complete it. The rearrangement joins TRBV20-1 to TRBJ2-7; 7 nucleotides match TRBD2. The CDR3 extends over 14 amino acids. Germline V gene data show CDR1 as DFQATT and CDR2 as SNEGSKA (reference sequence). After removal of 4 bases from V and 0 bases from J, the junction contained 6 bases not matched to a gene. The sequenced CDR3 bases are TGCAGTGCTAACCAGCGGGGACTCTCCTACGAG. Translated: CSANQRGLSYE. The entire CDR3 is CSANQRGLSYEQYF.

Remarks on this clone: With the read ending 3 residues before the CDR3 end, the germline J gene is used to fill in that end. The V gene is TRBV30, the J gene TRBJ1-1, with D unresolved. Germline values: CDR1 GTSNPN, CDR2 SVGIG (reference sequence). CDR3 length equals 14 residues. The sequenced CDR3 bases are TGTGCCTGGAGTTCGCTGAACGTGAAGGGTACG. Translation: CAWSSLNVKGT. The whole CDR3 protein is CAWSSLNVKGTAFF. Full variable domain (outside the CDR3, taken from reference TRBV30 and TRBJ1-1): SQTIHQWPATLVQPVGSPLSLECTVEGTSNPNLYWYRQAAGRGLQLLFYSVGIGQISSEVPQNLSASRPQDRQFILSSKKLLLSDSGFYLCAWSSLNVKGTAFFGQGTRLTVV.

This clone was seen ten or more times. This CDR3 reads CASSPRTAQTNYGYTF. CDR3 DNA (partial): TGTGCCAGCTCACCAAGGACAGCCCAGACTAACTATGGC. The chain employs TRBV18 and TRBJ1-2; a possible D gene is TRBD1 (6 bases). The read ends 3 residues shy of where the CDR3 ends; the end is completed using the germline J gene. Germline CDR1 and CDR2: KGHSH and LQKENI. Trimming removed 2 bases at V and 0 bases at J, with 13 bases between. This CDR3 has 16 amino acids.

Many counts were recorded for this clone. The read stops 3 residues short of the end of the CDR3; the missing end is completed from the germline J gene. The genes are TRBV28 and TRBJ2-7; no reliable D call. Germline V gene data show CDR1 as MDHEN and CDR2 as SYDVKM. V was pared by 7 bases and J by 5 bases, with 9 bases between. This CDR3 is 11 amino acids long. The CDR3 DNA, read in part, is TGTGCCAGCAAAACGCTACACGAG. This codes for CASKTLHE. The full CDR3 protein reads CASKTLHEQYF.

This clone was observed at least ten times. The read is 3 residues too short to cover the CDR3 end, so that end is filled in from the germline J gene. This chain links TRBV7-2 with TRBJ2-7; D gene unclear. The V gene lost 5 bases and the J gene lost 6 bases, with 14 bases spanning the gap. CDR3 length equals 13 residues. Germline loops: CDR1 SGHTA, CDR2 FQGNSA. The DNA read from the CDR3 is TGTGCCAGCAGCCCCGGGTTAGCCGGCGAG. Translating it yields CASSPGLAGE. The whole CDR3 protein reads CASSPGLAGEQYF.

This clone was recorded at least ten times. The CDR3 end lies 3 residues beyond the end of the read and is filled in from the germline J gene. The chain has TRBV10-3 and TRBJ2-7, with 10 bases identical to TRBD2. Looked up from germline, CDR1 is ENHRY and CDR2 is SYGVKD. The CDR3 sequence is 14 residues long. Trimming at V came to 6 bases and at J to 3 bases, leaving 5 bases not matched to a gene. Incomplete CDR3 DNA: TGTGCCATCAGCGGGACTAGCGCGAACTACGAG. It yields the protein CAISGTSANYE. In full, the CDR3 reads CAISGTSANYEQYF.

This clone was observed at least ten times. From the germline J gene comes the end of the CDR3, since the read stops 3 residues before it. This chain connects TRBV20-1 to TRBJ2-3, with 10 bases fitting TRBD2. The trim removed 6 bases at V and 7 bases at J, leaving 13 bases unmatched. CDR1 is DFQATT and CDR2 is SNEGSKA in the germline V gene (reference sequence). The CDR3 has 15 amino acids. CDR3 DNA, as far as it was read: TGCAGTGCCAGGGGCACTAGCGGGATCCTTAATACG. Its translation is CSARGTSGILNT. The full CDR3 is CSARGTSGILNTQYF.

In regard to this clone: The sequence runs out 3 residues before the end of the CDR3; the remainder is reconstructed from the germline J gene. V and J are TRBV20-1 and TRBJ2-7; 8 positions agree with TRBD1. Per germline, CDR1 DFQATT and CDR2 SNEGSKA (reference sequence). The CDR3 consists of 14 residues. V lost 3 bases and J lost 6; bases outside the gene matches: 10. CDR3 DNA, as far as it was read: TGCAGTGCTAGTCGACAGGGGCTAAACGTCGAG. It yields the protein CSASRQGLNVE. The whole CDR3 reads CSASRQGLNVEQYF.

Notes on this clone: The read finishes 3 residues shy of the CDR3 end, and the germline J gene is used to complete it. The chain links TRBV7-9 to TRBJ1-6; 8 bases fit TRBD1. This CDR3 has 14 residues. Germline CDR1 and CDR2: SEHNR and FQNEAQ (reference sequence). The trim removed 4 bases at V and 10 bases at J, leaving 6 bases unmatched. The DNA read from the CDR3 is TGTGCCAGCAGCTCGGACAGGGTTGGCTCACCC. Its translation: CASSSDRVGSP. Given in full, the CDR3 is CASSSDRVGSPLHF. The full variable domain, its missing parts supplied by reference TRBV7-9 and TRBJ1-6, is DTGVSQNPRHKITKRGQNVTFRCDPISEHNRLYWYRQTLGQGPEFLTYFQNEAQLEKSRLLSDRFSAERPKGSFSTLEIQRTEQGDSAMYLCASSSDRVGSPLHFGNGTRLTVT.

This clone was detected many times. A read error may produce the germline difference seen at one junction end. The sequenced fragment ends 3 residues before the CDR3 boundary, so the rest is inferred from the germline J gene. This chain links TRBV10-3 with TRBJ1-4; 9 bases are a match to TRBD1. The CDR3 runs to 14 residues. Germline V gene lookup returns CDR1 ENHRY and CDR2 SYGVKD. CDR3 bases read: TGTGCTATCAGTGAGTCGACAGGGGGTGAAAAA. Amino acids: CAISESTGGEK. The full CDR3 is CAISESTGGEKLFF.

This clone was observed a few times. Possible read error: a much larger clone is one base away. Sequencing ends 3 residues short of the CDR3 end; the germline J gene provides the rest. This chain links TRBV2 with TRBJ2-3; the D gene is possibly TRBD2 (7 bases). Germline lookup yields CDR1 SNHLY and CDR2 FYNNEI. The CDR3 contains 14 residues. The CDR3 bases that were read are TGTGCCAGCGGTGCGGGAGTAGGGGGAGAGACG. Translating gives CASGAGVGGET. The entire CDR3 protein is CASGAGVGGETQYF.

This clone was recorded at least ten times. The read ends 3 residues before the CDR3 terminus; that terminus is restored from the germline J gene. The chain has TRBV7-8 and TRBJ1-2, with TRBD1 matching over 9 bases. The CDR3 sequence is 13 residues long. The junction had 4 bases not matched to a gene; V was cut back by 4 bases and J by 7 bases. CDR1 is SGHVS and CDR2 is FQNEAQ in the germline V gene. Incomplete CDR3 DNA: TGTGCCAGCAGCTCCGGGACAGGGTTTGGC. This codes for CASSSGTGFG. From start to end, the CDR3 is CASSSGTGFGYTF. Full variable domain (rest looked up from reference TRBV7-8 and TRBJ1-2): GAGVSQSPRYKVAKRGQDVALRCDPISGHVSLFWYQQALGQGPEFLTYFQNEAQLDKSGLPSDRFFAERPEGSVSTLKIQRTQQEDSAVYLCASSSGTGFGYTFGSGTRLTVV.

This clone was picked up many times. The CDR3 end falls 3 residues outside the read, so it is completed with the germline J gene. This rearrangement joins TRBV19 to TRBJ1-1, with a possible D match to TRBD1 (5 bases). Germline V gene sequence: CDR1 LNHDA, CDR2 SQIVND (reference sequence). CDR3 length: 14 amino acids. The CDR3 region is CASSISGWEGEAFF. CDR3 DNA (partial): TGTGCCAGTAGTATTTCAGGGTGGGAAGGCGAA.

This clone has ten or more counts. Coverage ceases 3 residues before the CDR3 finishes, and the germline J gene fills in the end. This chain uses TRBV20-1 with TRBJ2-1; D call uncertain. Per germline, CDR1 DFQATT and CDR2 SNEGSKA (reference sequence). V gave up 1 base and J gave up 0 bases, with 10 bases separating them. This CDR3 spans 15 amino acids. This CDR3 reads CSARATTNSYNEQFF. The DNA read from the CDR3 is TGCAGTGCTAGAGCAACCACAAACTCCTACAATGAG.

This clone was seen only a few times. The read halts 3 residues ahead of the CDR3 end, with the missing end drawn from the germline J gene. The J gene is TRBJ2-2, the V gene TRBV11-2, with 9 bases that match TRBD2. The CDR3 consists of 15 residues. CDR1 SGHAT and CDR2 FQNNGV come from the germline V gene. The junction had 4 bases not matched to a gene; V was cut back by 5 bases and J by 3 bases. The covered CDR3 bases are TGTGCCAGCAGCGTAACTAGCGGGCACACCGGGGAG. Amino acids: CASSVTSGHTGE. From start to end, the CDR3 is CASSVTSGHTGELFF. The complete variable domain, with remaining parts taken from reference TRBV11-2 and TRBJ2-2, reads EAGVAQSPRYKIIEKRQSVAFWCNPISGHATLYWYQQILGQGPKLLIQFQNNGVVDDSQLPKDRFSAERLKGVDSTLKIQPAKLEDSAVYLCASSVTSGHTGELFFGEGSRLTVL.

This clone came up a few times. The sequenced fragment ends 3 residues before the CDR3 boundary, so the rest is inferred from the germline J gene. The V call is TRBV6-4, the J call TRBJ2-3; perhaps TRBD1 as D (5 bases). The CDR3 is made up of 16 amino acids. CDR1 and CDR2 from the germline V gene are MRHNA and SNTAGT. V was cut by 4 bases and J by 0 bases, with 14 bases left in between. The CDR3 bases that were read are TGTGCCAGCAGTGCACAGGAGTCCTCTAGCACAGATACG. It is translated as CASSAQESSSTDT. The CDR3, in full, reads CASSAQESSSTDTQYF.

This clone occurred many times. Read coverage stops 3 residues before the CDR3 terminus; the germline J gene supplies the remainder. The V and J genes are TRBV7-7 and TRBJ1-4; a possible D gene is TRBD1 (5 bases). Trimming took 5 bases from V and 10 from J, leaving 17 bases between them. Per the germline V gene, CDR1 is SSHAT and CDR2 is FNYEAQ (reference sequence). The CDR3 covers 14 residues. The CDR3 DNA, read in part, is TGTGCCAGCAGCCAGGGCGGCTTCAAGGGAAAA. Its protein is CASSQGGFKGK. The entire CDR3 sequence reads CASSQGGFKGKLFF.

This clone was counted at least ten times. The read halts 3 residues ahead of the CDR3 end, with the missing end drawn from the germline J gene. The chain links TRBV4-1 to TRBJ2-3; TRBD1 matches at 7 bases. CDR1 and CDR2 (germline): MGHRA, YSYEKL. The V and J ends lost 0 bases and 6 bases, in that order; junction bases with no gene match: 12. This CDR3 has 17 residues. This chain's CDR3 is CASSQDFTGAQRDTQYF. Incomplete CDR3 DNA: TGCGCCAGCAGCCAAGATTTCACAGGGGCTCAAAGGGATACG.

This clone occurred many times. The read finishes 3 residues shy of the CDR3 end, and the germline J gene is used to complete it. The gene calls are TRBV10-3 and TRBJ1-5, with 11 bases that match TRBD1. V gave up 6 bases and J gave up 7 bases; unmatched junction bases: 2. The CDR3 length is 13 residues. Germline CDR1 reads ENHRY; CDR2 reads SYGVKD. Partial CDR3 DNA: TGTGCCATCAGGGGGACAGGGGGACAGCCC. This gives the protein CAIRGTGGQP. The whole CDR3 reads CAIRGTGGQPQHF.

This clone was counted at least ten times. The read ends 3 residues early relative to the CDR3; the germline J gene fills the gap. This sequence joins TRBV10-1 and TRBJ2-3, with TRBD1 matching over 10 bases. The CDR3 loop spans 14 amino acids. Germline values: CDR1 WNHNN, CDR2 SYGVQD (reference sequence). CDR3 amino acids: CASSDSGTGETQYF. The DNA read from the CDR3 is TGCGCCAGCAGTGACTCCGGGACAGGGGAGACG.

This clone was observed at least ten times. CDR3 region: CASSVVSMHYNEQFF. The CDR3 bases that were read are TGTGCCAGCAGCGTAGTGTCTATGCATTACAATGAG. The chain combines TRBV9 with TRBJ2-1; D not resolved. The read is 3 residues too short to cover the CDR3 end, so that end is filled in from the germline J gene. Between the trimmed V and J ends, which lost 0 bases and 4 bases, there was a span of 11 bases. The CDR3 has 15 amino acids. CDR1 is SGDLS, CDR2 YYNGEE, per germline.

This clone was picked up many times. The sequence runs out 3 residues before the end of the CDR3; the remainder is reconstructed from the germline J gene. The V call is TRBV14, the J call TRBJ1-1; D is uncertain. This CDR3 has 14 residues. Trimming removed 6 bases at V and 6 bases at J, with 17 bases between. Germline V gene lookup returns CDR1 SGHDN and CDR2 FVKESK. CDR3 amino acids: CASRRLGGPPEAFF. Incomplete CDR3 DNA: TGTGCCAGCAGGAGGCTCGGAGGGCCCCCTGAA.

In this sample, this clone turned up many times. The DNA ends 3 residues before the CDR3 does, and the rest of the CDR3 is filled in from the germline J gene. V usage is TRBV20-1 and J usage is TRBJ2-7; 9 bases agree with TRBD2. The J segment lost 1 base and the V segment lost 5 bases, leaving 9 bases of the junction unmatched. CDR1 and CDR2 from the germline V gene are DFQATT and SNEGSKA (reference sequence). The CDR3 covers 15 residues. The part of the CDR3 DNA that was read is TGCAGTGCTTCAAGGACTAGCGTTTCTTCCTACGAG. Its protein product is CSASRTSVSSYE. The CDR3 in full is CSASRTSVSSYEQYF.

This clone has ten or more counts. The read ends 3 residues early relative to the CDR3; the germline J gene fills the gap. The chain links TRBV20-1 to TRBJ2-5; tentatively, D is TRBD2 (6 bases). This CDR3 spans 16 amino acids. Trimming removed 6 bases from V and 2 bases from J, with 22 bases in between. CDR1 is DFQATT and CDR2 is SNEGSKA in the germline V gene (reference sequence). The sequenced CDR3 bases are TGCAGTGCCTCAACCCAGGGAGGTTTTTTACAAGAGACC. Protein: CSASTQGGFLQET. The full CDR3 reads CSASTQGGFLQETQYF.

For this clone: The read terminates 3 residues ahead of where the CDR3 ends, so the germline J gene completes it. The chain uses TRBV6-2 or TRBV6-3 and TRBJ1-2, with 7 bases identical to TRBD1. The CDR3 covers 10 residues. Per germline, CDR1 MNHEY and CDR2 SVGEGT. The CDR3 sequence: CASGDSCYTF. The CDR3 DNA, read in part, is TGTGCCAGCGGGGACAGTTGC.

On this clone: The read finishes 3 residues shy of the CDR3 end, and the germline J gene is used to complete it. The chain employs TRBV5-5 and TRBJ2-7; 9 positions match TRBD2. J was trimmed by 4 bases and V by 2 bases; bases with no gene match: 7. CDR1 is SGHKS, CDR2 YYEKEE, per germline (reference sequence). The CDR3 runs 15 residues. The CDR3 DNA, read in part, is TGTGCCAGCAGCTTTCTGAGTAGCGGGAGTTACGAG. This translates into CASSFLSSGSYE. The CDR3 in its entirety is CASSFLSSGSYEQYF.

This clone showed up many times. The CDR3: CASSEDETGSYEQYF. Partial CDR3 DNA: TGTGCCAGCAGTGAAGACGAGACAGGGTCCTACGAG. This rearrangement joins TRBV6-1 to TRBJ2-7; 7 nucleotides align to TRBD1. The read finishes 3 residues shy of the CDR3 end, and the germline J gene is used to complete it. The CDR3 has 15 amino acids. V dropped 1 base and J dropped 1; count of bases not matched to a gene: 4. Germline values: CDR1 MNHNS, CDR2 SASEGT.